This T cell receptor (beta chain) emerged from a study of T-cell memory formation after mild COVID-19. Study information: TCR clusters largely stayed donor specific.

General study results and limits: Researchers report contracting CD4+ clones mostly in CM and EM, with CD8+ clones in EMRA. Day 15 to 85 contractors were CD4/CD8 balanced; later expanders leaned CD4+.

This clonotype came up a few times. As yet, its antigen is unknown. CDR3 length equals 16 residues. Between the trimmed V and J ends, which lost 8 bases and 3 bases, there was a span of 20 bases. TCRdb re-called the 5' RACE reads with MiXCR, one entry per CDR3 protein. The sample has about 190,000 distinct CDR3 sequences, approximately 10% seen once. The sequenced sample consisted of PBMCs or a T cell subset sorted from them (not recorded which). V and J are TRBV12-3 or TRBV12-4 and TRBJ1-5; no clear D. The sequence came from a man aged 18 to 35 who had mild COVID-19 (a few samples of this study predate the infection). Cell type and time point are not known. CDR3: CASAPGEGRNNQPQHF. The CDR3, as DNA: TGTGCCAGCGCCCCAGGCGAGGGCCGTAACAATCAGCCCCAGCATTTT.